Following are 10 T cell receptor beta chains from one sample sequenced in a study of T cell clonotyping in hematopoietic cell transplantation. The table came from immunoSEQ multiplex PCR; TCRdb's copy has only in-frame clones and leaves some out. The repertoire consists of under 7,500 clones, with roughly 89% occurring once and the leading ten covering approximately 7.7%. Here the sequenced sample was peripheral blood mononuclear cells, taken 100 days after allogeneic stem cell transplant. These receptors all stem from a male patient aged 40-55 years who had an allogeneic stem cell transplant from an unrelated donor, so the T cells may come from the graft donor. Some clones in this sample may be carry-over from other donors' samples.

This chain connects TRBV18 to TRBJ2-7; possible D gene TRBD1, 6 bases. The V end was cut by 3 bases, the J end by 2 bases, with 8 bases between. CDR1 and CDR2 (germline): KGHSH, LQKENI. The CDR3 has 13 amino acids. In DNA form, the CDR3 reads TGTGCCAGCTCACCGGGACACCCCTACGAGCAGTACTTC. It is translated as CASSPGHPYEQYF.

The chain recombines TRBV28 with TRBJ2-7, with a tentative D call TRBD2 (5 bases). V was pared by 3 bases and J by 3 bases, with 15 bases between. The CDR3 sequence is 15 residues long. In germline, CDR1 is MDHEN, CDR2 SYDVKM. This chain's CDR3 is CASSFQDSFVYEQYF. The CDR3 nucleotides read TGTGCCAGCAGTTTCCAGGACTCATTCGTCTACGAGCAGTACTTC. The whole variable domain, filled in from reference TRBV28 and TRBJ2-7, reads DVKVTQSSRYLVKRTGEKVFLECVQDMDHENMFWYRQDPGLGLRLIYFSYDVKMKEKGDIPEGYSVSREKKERFSLILESASTNQTSMYLCASSFQDSFVYEQYFGPGTRLTVT.

V usage is TRBV13 and J usage is TRBJ1-1, with a weak D call TRBD1 (5 bases). The germline V gene has CDR1 PRHDT and CDR2 FYEKMQ (reference sequence). With 1 base removed from V and 5 bases from J, the gap between germline ends came to 8 bases. This CDR3 has 13 amino acids. The CDR3: CASSLARGTEAFF. The CDR3 DNA sequence: TGTGCCAGCAGCTTAGCACGGGGGACTGAAGCTTTCTTT.

The rearrangement joins TRBV5-1 to TRBJ1-6; D is possibly TRBD1 (5 bases). From germline, CDR1 is SGHRS and CDR2 YFSETQ. V was cut by 2 bases and J by 6 bases, with 12 bases left in between. The CDR3 has 15 amino acids. The CDR3 DNA reads TGCGCCAGCAGCTTAGAGGGGTCTTCTAATTCACCCCTCCACTTT. Protein product: CASSLEGSSNSPLHF.

The chain links TRBV10-2 to TRBJ1-2; the D is unclear. V was shortened by 7 bases and J by 4 bases, with 16 bases between the two germline ends. CDR1 is WSHSY and CDR2 is SAAADI in the germline V gene. The CDR3 is 14 amino acids. The CDR3: CASKPAPASYGYTF. The CDR3 bases are TGCGCCAGCAAACCGGCGCCTGCCTCCTATGGCTACACCTTC.

This clone was seen a handful of times. The rearrangement links TRBV27 to TRBJ1-1, with no clear D. Germline lookup yields CDR1 MNHEY and CDR2 SMNVEV (reference sequence). CDR3 length: 13 residues. V was shortened by 2 bases and J by 1 base, with 5 bases between the two germline ends. CDR3 DNA sequence: TGTGCCAGCAGTTTAATGAAGAACACTGAAGCTTTCTTT. Translation gives CASSLMKNTEAFF.

This chain uses TRBV27 with TRBJ2-7; TRBD1 might be the D (6 bases). Trimming took off 5 bases at V and 0 bases at J, with 11 bases between the two ends. Germline V CDR1 and CDR2: MNHEY, SMNVEV (reference sequence). CDR3 length: 14 residues. The CDR3 is CASSPSDSSYEQYF. The CDR3 coding sequence is TGTGCCAGCAGTCCCTCGGACAGCTCCTACGAGCAGTACTTC.

The gene calls are TRBV2 and TRBJ2-5; D perhaps matches TRBD1 (5 bases). The ends were cut back, 6 bases at V and 6 bases at J, with 11 bases in the middle. The CDR3 runs 12 residues. Germline CDR1 and CDR2: SNHLY and FYNNEI. The CDR3 coding sequence is TGTGCCAGCAGCGCAGGGTTGCAGACCCAGTACTTC. Protein sequence: CASSAGLQTQYF.

V is TRBV7-6 and J is TRBJ1-5; D gene unclear. This CDR3 has 13 residues. The V and J ends lost 3 bases and 3 bases respectively, with 6 bases between them. In germline, CDR1 is SGHVS, CDR2 FNYEAQ. The CDR3 DNA reads TGTGCCAGCAGCTTTTCAGACAATCAGCCCCAGCATTTT. This codes for CASSFSDNQPQHF. Drawing the rest from reference TRBV7-6 and TRBJ1-5, the complete variable domain is GAGVSQSPRYKVTKRGQDVALRCDPISGHVSLYWYRQALGQGPEFLTYFNYEAQQDKSGLPNDRFSAERPEGSISTLTIQRTEQRDSAMYRCASSFSDNQPQHFGDGTRLSIL.

This clone was picked up one time. The chain combines TRBV28 with TRBJ2-6; 11 nucleotides align to TRBD1. Germline lookup yields CDR1 MDHEN and CDR2 SYDVKM. The V gene end was trimmed by 10 bases and the J gene end by 2 bases; junction bases not matched to a gene: 4. The CDR3 is made up of 15 amino acids. The CDR3 DNA follows: TGTGCCACTCGGACAGGGGGCCCTGGGGCCAACGTCCTGACTTTC. It codes for CATRTGGPGANVLTF.